A single sample gave rise to the 5 T cell receptor beta chains below, sequenced in a study of T-cell memory formation after mild COVID-19. TCRdb re-analysed the 5' RACE reads in MiXCR, keeping a single row per CDR3 protein. Among 350,000 to 450,000 distinct CDR3 sequences listed, approximately 24% were seen once. The sample was PBMCs or a T cell subset sorted from them (not recorded which). The origin of the receptors is an adult woman who had mild COVID-19 (a few samples of this study predate the infection). Cell type and time point are not known.

CDR3 bases: TGTGCCAGCAGCGCCAGAATCGGTGTTGAGCAGTTCTTC. It specifies CASSARIGVEQFF. The V call is TRBV9, the J call TRBJ2-1, with D uncertain. This CDR3 region has 13 residues. Trimming shortened V by 3 bases and J by 9 bases, and 13 bases separated the two germline ends. Germline lookup yields CDR1 SGDLS and CDR2 YYNGEE.

The chain has TRBV3-1 and TRBJ1-2, with D perhaps TRBD1 (5 bases). Trimming pared 11 bases from V and 7 bases from J, leaving 23 bases between. The CDR3 is 14 residues long. The germline V gene encodes CDR1 LGHDT and CDR2 YNNKEL (reference sequence). The CDR3 loop is CAAATRAGYGGYTF. DNA for the CDR3: TGTGCCGCCGCCACCAGGGCCGGGTACGGTGGCTACACCTTC.

The J gene is TRBJ2-7, the V gene TRBV30; D call uncertain. The CDR3 is 11 residues long. Germline V gene lookup returns CDR1 GTSNPN and CDR2 SVGIG (reference sequence). Trimming left V 4 bases short and J 4 bases short, with 8 bases between. For the CDR3, the DNA is TGTGCCTGGAACCGGTTGTACGAGCAGTACTTC. Translation gives CAWNRLYEQYF.

The chain uses TRBV29-1 and TRBJ1-2; 9 positions match TRBD1. The V gene end was trimmed by 5 bases and the J gene end by 1 base; junction bases not matched to a gene: 5. Germline CDR1 SQVTM, CDR2 ANQGSEA. CDR3 length: 14 residues. In DNA, the CDR3 is TGCAGCGTTCAGCCGACAGGGGGTAACTATGGCTACACCTTC. It yields the protein CSVQPTGGNYGYTF.

At least ten counts were recorded for this clonotype. V gene TRBV7-2 combines with J gene TRBJ2-7; 7 positions match TRBD2. The CDR3 length is 15 residues. Germline V gene lookup returns CDR1 SGHTA and CDR2 FQGNSA. Germline trimming cut 3 bases from V and 4 bases from J; bases unmatched to any gene: 9. The DNA of the CDR3 is TGTGCCAGCAGCTTGTGGGGCGGGAGCACGTACGAGCAGTACTTC. It encodes CASSLWGGSTYEQYF.